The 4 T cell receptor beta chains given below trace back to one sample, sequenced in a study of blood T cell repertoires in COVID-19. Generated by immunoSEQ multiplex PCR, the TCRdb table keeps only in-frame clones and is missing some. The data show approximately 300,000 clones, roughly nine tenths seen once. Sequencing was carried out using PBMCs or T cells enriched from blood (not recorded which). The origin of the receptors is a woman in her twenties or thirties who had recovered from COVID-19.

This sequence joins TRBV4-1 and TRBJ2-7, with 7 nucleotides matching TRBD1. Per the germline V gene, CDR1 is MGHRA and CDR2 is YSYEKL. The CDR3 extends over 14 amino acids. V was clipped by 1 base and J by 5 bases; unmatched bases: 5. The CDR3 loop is CASSQGQDRNEQYF. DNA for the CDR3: TGCGCCAGCAGCCAAGGGCAGGACAGGAACGAGCAGTACTTC.

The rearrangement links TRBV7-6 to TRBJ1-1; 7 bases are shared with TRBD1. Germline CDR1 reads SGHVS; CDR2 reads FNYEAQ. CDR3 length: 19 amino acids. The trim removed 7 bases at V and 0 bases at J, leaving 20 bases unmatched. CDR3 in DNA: TGTGCCAGCACCCCAAGGGTGCGGGCCGGGACAGCCTTGAACACTGAAGCTTTCTTT. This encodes CASTPRVRAGTALNTEAFF.

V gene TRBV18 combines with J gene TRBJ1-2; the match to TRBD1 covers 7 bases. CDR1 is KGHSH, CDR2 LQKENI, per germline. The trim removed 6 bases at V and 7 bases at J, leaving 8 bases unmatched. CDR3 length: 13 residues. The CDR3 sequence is CASSPDRDTGYTF. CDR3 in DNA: TGTGCCAGCTCCCCTGACAGGGATACTGGCTACACCTTC.

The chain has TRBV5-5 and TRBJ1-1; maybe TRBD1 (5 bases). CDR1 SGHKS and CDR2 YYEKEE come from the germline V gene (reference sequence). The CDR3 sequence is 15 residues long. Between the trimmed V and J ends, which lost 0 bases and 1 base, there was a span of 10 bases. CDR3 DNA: TGTGCCAGCAGCTTGGGCGGGACGGCGAACACTGAAGCTTTCTTT. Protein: CASSLGGTANTEAFF.